A single T cell receptor beta chain is shown here with its context. The sample's time point: pre-treatment baseline. At 12 weeks after first infusion, RECIST 1.1 defined response for most patients. The record originates from a study of blood T cell dynamics during melanoma immunotherapy. Profiled with immunoSEQ multiplex PCR; TCRdb holds only in-frame clones, not every one. This sample has several thousand clones; approximately 84% occur once, and the top ten carry approximately 15%. Trimming took 1 base from V and 0 from J, leaving 13 bases between them. Germline CDR1 LNHNV, CDR2 YYDKDF (reference sequence). This CDR3 has 16 residues.

J is TRBJ2-7 and V is TRBV15, with a tentative D call TRBD2 (6 bases). Material: blood, obtained from a patient treated with checkpoint blockade. The receptor was isolated from a human donor with melanoma. DNA for the CDR3: TGTGCCACCAGCAGAGGGCTAGCGCAGAGCTCCTACGAGCAGTACTTC. It is translated as CATSRGLAQSSYEQYF. Looking up the rest from reference TRBV15 and TRBJ2-7 gives the full variable domain: DAMVIQNPRYQVTQFGKPVTLSCSQTLNHNVMYWYQQKSSQAPKLLFHYYDKDFNNEADTPDNFQSRRPNTSFCFLDIRSPGLGDTAMYLCATSRGLAQSSYEQYFGPGTRLTVT.